The T cell receptor (beta chain) described here comes from a study of identical twins. General observations from the study: In zero-insertion analyses, partial confounding could arise from invariant MAIT and iNKT cells. Conclusions relied on cross-sectional statistical analysis, not following the same donors.

This clonotype appeared a few times. Antigen unknown. The germline V gene encodes CDR1 DFQATT and CDR2 SNEGSKA (reference sequence). CDR3 length: 15 amino acids. Trimming at V came to 3 bases and at J to 1 base, leaving 8 bases not matched to a gene. From the 5' RACE reads, TCRdb called clonotypes with MiXCR, one entry per CDR3 protein. The sample comprises 1.5 million to 2 million distinct CDR3 sequences, 25% to 35% of which are singletons, and approximately 0.25% rests with the top ten. Sequenced input: cord blood. V gene TRBV20-1 combines with J gene TRBJ2-7; the match to TRBD1 covers 8 bases. This clonotype originated in a newborn girl in good health. The CDR3 DNA is TGCAGTGCTAGGTTCGGCGGGACAGGATCCTACGAGCAGTACTTC. Protein: CSARFGGTGSYEQYF.